This paragraph reports one TCR beta chain. Its antigen is undetermined. The sample belongs to a study of shared clonotypes between healthy human individuals. Study context: The composition of the donors was two women and a few men aged 18 to 49. Study-level results: Only blood was sampled, and tissue TCR repertoires likely differ from blood ones.

Unsorted samples used about 90 million PBMCs for genomic DNA. For each subset, genomic DNA was distributed in equal portions over several immunoSEQ plates. Only in-frame clones appear in the TCRdb table, and some are missing; sequencing was by immunoSEQ multiplex PCR. Among some 490,000 clones listed, around 80% were seen once. Input material: PBMCs. The receptor was derived from a woman aged 40-49 years in good health. Some clones in this sample may be carry-over from other donors' samples.

Here the CDR3 DNA reads TGTGCCAGCAGCTTAGCGGGACAGGGGAACAATGAGCAGTTCTTC. It yields the protein CASSLAGQGNNEQFF. The chain has TRBV7-6 and TRBJ2-1; 10 bases align to TRBD1. Germline lookup yields CDR1 SGHVS and CDR2 FNYEAQ. The J segment lost 5 bases and the V segment lost 0 bases, leaving 1 base of the junction unmatched. The CDR3 contains 15 residues.